The sequence of this TCR beta chain was determined in a study of monozygotic twins with inflammatory bowel disease. Study outcomes and limitations: No separation of different T cell subtypes was possible.

For every donor, one blood sample of about 2.5 ml was drawn. Of note for this clonotype: The antigen is undetermined.

The V gene's germline CDR1 is SNHLY and CDR2 FYNNEI. This CDR3 is 13 amino acids long. Using the 5' RACE reads, TCRdb records one entry per CDR3 protein without DNA. Its clone listing holds some 83,000 distinct CDR3 sequences. The rearrangement joins TRBV2 to TRBJ1-1. The receptor comes from a human donor with ulcerative colitis or Crohn's disease, or a healthy co-twin of an affected twin (not recorded which). Source material: blood. CDR3 loop: CASGAGRGGEAFF.